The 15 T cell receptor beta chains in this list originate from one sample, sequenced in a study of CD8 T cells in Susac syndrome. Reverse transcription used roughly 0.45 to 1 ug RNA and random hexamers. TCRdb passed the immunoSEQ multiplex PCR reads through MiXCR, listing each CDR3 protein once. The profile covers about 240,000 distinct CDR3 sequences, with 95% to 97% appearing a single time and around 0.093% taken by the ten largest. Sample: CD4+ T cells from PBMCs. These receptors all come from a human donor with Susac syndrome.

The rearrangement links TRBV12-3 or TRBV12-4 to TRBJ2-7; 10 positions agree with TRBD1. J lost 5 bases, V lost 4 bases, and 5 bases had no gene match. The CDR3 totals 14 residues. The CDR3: CASSWDRGRDEQYF. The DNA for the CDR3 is TGTGCCAGCAGTTGGGACAGGGGAAGGGACGAGCAGTACTTC.

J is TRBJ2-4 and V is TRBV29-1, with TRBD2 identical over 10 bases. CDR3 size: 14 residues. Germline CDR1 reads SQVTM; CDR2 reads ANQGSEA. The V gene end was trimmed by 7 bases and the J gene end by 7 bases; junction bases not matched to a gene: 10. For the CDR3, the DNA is TGCAGCGCCCAGGAAGCGGGAGGGCGTAACATTCAGTACTTC. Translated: CSAQEAGGRNIQYF.

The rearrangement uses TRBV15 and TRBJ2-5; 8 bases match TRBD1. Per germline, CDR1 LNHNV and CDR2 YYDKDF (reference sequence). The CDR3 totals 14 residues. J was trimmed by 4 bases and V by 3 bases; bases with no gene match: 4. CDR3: CATSSGQGRETQYF. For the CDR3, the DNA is TGTGCCACCAGCAGCGGACAGGGCCGAGAGACCCAGTACTTC.

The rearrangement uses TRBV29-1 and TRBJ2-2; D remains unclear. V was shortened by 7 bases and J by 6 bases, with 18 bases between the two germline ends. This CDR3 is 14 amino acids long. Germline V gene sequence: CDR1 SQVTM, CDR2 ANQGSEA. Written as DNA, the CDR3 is TGCAGCGCAGCGAGTATGGCCAGCGCCGGGGAGCTGTTTTTT. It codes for CSAASMASAGELFF.

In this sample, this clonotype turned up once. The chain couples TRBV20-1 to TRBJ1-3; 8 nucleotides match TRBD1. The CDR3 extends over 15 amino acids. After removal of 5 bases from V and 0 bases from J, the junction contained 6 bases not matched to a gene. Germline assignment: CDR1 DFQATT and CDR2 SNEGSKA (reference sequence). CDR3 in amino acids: CSAGTGIHSGNTIYF. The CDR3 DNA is TGCAGTGCTGGGACAGGTATTCACTCTGGAAACACCATATATTTT.

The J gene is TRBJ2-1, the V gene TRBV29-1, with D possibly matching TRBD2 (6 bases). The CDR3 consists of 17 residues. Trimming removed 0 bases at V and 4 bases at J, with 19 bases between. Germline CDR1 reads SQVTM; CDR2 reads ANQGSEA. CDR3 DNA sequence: TGCAGCGTTGAAGATTCGGCGGGAAGCCTTTTATACAATGAGCAGTTCTTC. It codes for CSVEDSAGSLLYNEQFF.

The CDR3 DNA follows: TGTGCCAGCAGTTTATCGTATTTGGGGAAGGACAGGGGGCAAGGCTACACCTTC. Translated, it gives CASSLSYLGKDRGQGYTF. This chain joins TRBV27 and TRBJ1-2; 11 bases align to TRBD1. The CDR3 totals 18 residues. Per the germline V gene, CDR1 is MNHEY and CDR2 is SMNVEV (reference sequence). Trimming removed 0 bases from V and 8 bases from J; junction bases left unmatched: 14.

As DNA, the CDR3 is TGTGCCAGCAGTGACTCGCCCTACCCCAGTACGCAGTATTTT. This sequence encodes CASSDSPYPSTQYF. The rearrangement links TRBV6-4 to TRBJ2-3; no firm D call. The CDR3 is made up of 14 amino acids. Per the germline V gene, CDR1 is MRHNA and CDR2 is SNTAGT. V was clipped by 0 bases and J by 8 bases, with 12 bases between them.

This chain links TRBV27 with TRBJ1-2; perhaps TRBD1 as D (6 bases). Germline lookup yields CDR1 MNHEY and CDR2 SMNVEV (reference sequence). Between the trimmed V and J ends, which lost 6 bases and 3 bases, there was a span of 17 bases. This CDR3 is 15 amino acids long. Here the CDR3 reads CASSAGGGKYYGYTF. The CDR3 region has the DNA TGTGCCAGCAGCGCGGGGGGCGGGAAGTACTATGGCTACACCTTC.

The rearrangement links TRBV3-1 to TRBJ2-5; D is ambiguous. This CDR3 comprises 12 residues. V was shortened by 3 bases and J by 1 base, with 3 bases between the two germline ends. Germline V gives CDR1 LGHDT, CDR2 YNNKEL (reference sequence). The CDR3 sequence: CASSHSQETQYF. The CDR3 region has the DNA TGTGCCAGCAGCCACAGCCAAGAGACCCAGTACTTC.

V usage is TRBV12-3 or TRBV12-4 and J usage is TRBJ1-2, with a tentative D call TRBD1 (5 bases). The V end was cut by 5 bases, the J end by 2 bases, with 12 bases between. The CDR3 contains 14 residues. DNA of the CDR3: TGTGCCAGCAGTCCCCAGGGCTTAAACTATGGCTACACCTTC. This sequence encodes CASSPQGLNYGYTF.

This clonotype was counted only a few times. CDR3 nucleotides: TGTGCCATCAGTGAGTCGGGTAGCGGTCACTCCTACAATGAGCAGTTCTTC. Amino acids: CAISESGSGHSYNEQFF. The rearrangement links TRBV10-3 to TRBJ2-1; D is possibly TRBD2 (6 bases). Deletions cut 0 bases from V and 0 bases from J, with 12 bases between. CDR1 ENHRY and CDR2 SYGVKD come from the germline V gene. The CDR3 totals 17 residues.

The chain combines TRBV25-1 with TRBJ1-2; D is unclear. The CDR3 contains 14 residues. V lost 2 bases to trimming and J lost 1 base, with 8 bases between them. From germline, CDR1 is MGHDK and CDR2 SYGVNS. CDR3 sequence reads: CASSETGYNYGYTF. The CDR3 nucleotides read TGTGCCAGCAGTGAAACCGGATATAACTATGGCTACACCTTC.

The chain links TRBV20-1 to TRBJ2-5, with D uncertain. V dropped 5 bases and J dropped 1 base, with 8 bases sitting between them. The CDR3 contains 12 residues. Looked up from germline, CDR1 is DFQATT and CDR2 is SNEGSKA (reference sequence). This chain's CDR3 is CSAGPLQETQYF. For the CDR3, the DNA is TGCAGTGCTGGACCGCTCCAAGAGACCCAGTACTTC.

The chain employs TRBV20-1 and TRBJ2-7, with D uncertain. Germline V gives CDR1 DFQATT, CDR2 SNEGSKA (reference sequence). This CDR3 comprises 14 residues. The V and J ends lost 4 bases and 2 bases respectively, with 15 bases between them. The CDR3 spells CSATKREAAYEQYF. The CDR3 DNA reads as TGCAGTGCTACAAAAAGAGAGGCGGCCTACGAGCAGTACTTC.